The clone carrying this T cell receptor beta chain was recorded once. The V gene end was trimmed by 2 bases and the J gene end by 7 bases; junction bases not matched to a gene: 11. The CDR3 extends over 16 amino acids. Germline V CDR1 and CDR2: SEHNR, FQNEAQ (reference sequence). This specimen comes from a study of blood T cell repertoires in COVID-19. Only in-frame clones appear in the TCRdb table, and some are missing; sequencing was by immunoSEQ multiplex PCR. Counted here are approximately 66,000 clones, roughly 80% occurring once; the ten biggest clones make up roughly a fifth. This sequence originates from a man in his sixties with acute or convalescent COVID-19. The sample was peripheral blood. The V call is TRBV7-9, the J call TRBJ2-1; 7 bases align to TRBD1. The CDR3 DNA is TGTGCCAGCAGCTTAAGGGGGCTCAATGTGGTGAATGAGCAGTTCTTC. The encoded protein is CASSLRGLNVVNEQFF.